Listed below are T cell receptor beta chains from one sample, sequenced in a study of blood T cell repertoires in COVID-19. The protocol was immunoSEQ multiplex PCR, while the TCRdb copy is restricted to in-frame clones and leaves out a portion. The repertoire consists of about 240,000 clones, with around 88% occurring once and the leading ten covering 4.1%. Source material: PBMCs or T cells enriched from blood (not recorded which). The receptors originated from a young woman who had recovered from COVID-19. Both conserved end residues are part of each CDR3. D genes are given only for firm matches. Size is omitted from some rows. Given values are once, few, many or a class for expanded clones.

>-|TRBJ2-7|-|TRBV10-3
CAISVEGTFSYEQYF
TGTGCCATCAGTGTTGAGGGAACGTTCTCCTACGAGCAGTACTTC
>-|TRBJ2-2|TRBD2|TRBV13
CASSLGLAGGPPGELFF
TGTGCCAGCAGCTTAGGACTAGCGGGAGGGCCCCCCGGGGAGCTGTTTTTT
>-|TRBJ1-2|TRBD1|TRBV28
CASSRLITGAGYGYTF
TGTGCCAGCAGTCGCCTAATAACAGGGGCGGGGTATGGCTACACCTTC
>-|TRBJ2-7|TRBD2|TRBV5-1
CASSLGWPGLAGVSYEQYF
TGCGCCAGCAGCTTGGGATGGCCGGGACTAGCGGGAGTTTCGTACGAGCAGTACTTC
>-|TRBJ2-1|TRBD2|TRBV28
CASSLSAGGYNEQFF
TGTGCCAGCAGTTTGTCGGCGGGAGGGTACAATGAGCAGTTCTTC
>-|TRBJ2-1|-|TRBV28
CASSTIGEAYNEQFF
TGTGCCAGCAGCACAATAGGAGAGGCCTACAATGAGCAGTTCTTC
>-|TRBJ1-6|-|TRBV7-8
CASSLERGGGLPLHF
TGTGCCAGCAGCTTAGAAAGGGGGGGAGGGTTACCCCTCCACTTT
>-|TRBJ1-5|-|TRBV21-1
CASSKGQGDQPQHF
TGTGCCAGCAGCAAAGGGCAGGGTGACCAGCCCCAGCATTTT
>-|TRBJ2-1|-|TRBV11-3
CASSLPGGEQFF
TGTGCCAGCAGCTTACCAGGGGGGGAGCAGTTCTTC
>-|TRBJ1-5|-|TRBV7-4
CASSLEGTPNLPGSPNNQPQHF
TGTGCCAGCAGCTTAGAAGGGACACCTAATCTACCGGGAAGCCCCAACAATCAGCCCCAGCATTTT
>once|TRBJ1-1|-|TRBV29-1
CSVENRGVTEAFF
TGCAGCGTTGAAAATAGGGGTGTTACTGAAGCTTTCTTT
>-|TRBJ2-1|-|TRBV7-3
CASSPSNNEQFF
TGTGCCAGCAGCCCCTCTAACAATGAGCAGTTCTTC
>once|TRBJ1-1|-|TRBV19
CASIAVNTEAFF
TGTGCCAGTATAGCGGTGAACACTGAAGCTTTCTTT
>-|TRBJ1-1|-|TRBV6-5
CASSRSLTGFEAFF
TGTGCCAGCAGTCGCTCCCTAACGGGGTTTGAAGCTTTCTTT
>-|TRBJ1-1|-|TRBV5-4
CASSLITVNTEAFF
TGTGCCAGCAGCTTGATCACGGTAAACACTGAAGCTTTCTTT
>-|TRBJ2-3|TRBD1|TRBV18
CASSPGTGSDTQYF
TGTGCCAGCTCACCTGGGACAGGGAGTGATACGCAGTATTTT
>once|TRBJ2-2|TRBD1|TRBV4-2
CASLGGTGRGELFF
TGTGCCAGCCTTGGGGGGACAGGGCGCGGGGAGCTGTTTTTT
>-|TRBJ2-3|-|TRBV11-2
CASSLADWYTDTQYF
TGTGCCAGCAGCTTAGCAGACTGGTACACAGATACGCAGTATTTT
>-|TRBJ1-2|-|TRBV25-1
CASSDRWNYGYTF
TGTGCCAGCAGTGACAGGTGGAACTATGGCTACACCTTC
>-|TRBJ2-6|-|TRBV7-3
CASSPVGGANVLTF
TGTGCCAGCAGCCCCGTCGGTGGGGCCAACGTCCTGACTTTC
>-|TRBJ1-2|-|TRBV20-1
CSANRVQGYTF
TGCAGTGCTAACAGGGTTCAGGGCTACACCTTC
>-|TRBJ2-1|TRBD2|TRBV4-2
CASSQVSGSELNEQFF
TGTGCCAGCAGCCAAGTAAGCGGGAGTGAACTCAATGAGCAGTTCTTC
>-|TRBJ1-5|-|TRBV27
CASSLGRGNQPQHF
TGTGCCAGCAGTCTCGGTCGGGGCAATCAGCCCCAGCATTTT
>-|TRBJ1-2|-|TRBV18
CASSPPNRGRGYGYTF
TGTGCCAGCTCACCACCTAACCGCGGCAGGGGCTATGGCTACACCTTC